This TCR beta chain was profiled in a study of shared clonotypes between healthy human individuals. The naive CD8 fraction comprised CD45RO-negative cells positively selected for CCR7 and excluded terminally differentiated effector memory CD45RA+ cells. TCRdb's copy holds only in-frame clones and misses some; the assay was immunoSEQ multiplex PCR. This table holds hundreds of thousands of clones, just over 95% found once. Germline loops: CDR1 MNHNS, CDR2 SASEGT. CDR3 size: 14 residues. J gave up 13 bases and V 2 bases, and 11 bases lay outside the gene matches. The sequenced sample consisted of naive CD8+ T cells sorted from blood. This chain links TRBV6-1 with TRBJ2-1; TRBD2 agrees at 7 bases. The source of this sequence is a man aged 25-40 years in good health. The CDR3 reads CASSERSLAVGQFF. CDR3 sequence (DNA): TGTGCCAGCAGTGAAAGGAGTCTAGCGGTGGGCCAGTTCTTC.